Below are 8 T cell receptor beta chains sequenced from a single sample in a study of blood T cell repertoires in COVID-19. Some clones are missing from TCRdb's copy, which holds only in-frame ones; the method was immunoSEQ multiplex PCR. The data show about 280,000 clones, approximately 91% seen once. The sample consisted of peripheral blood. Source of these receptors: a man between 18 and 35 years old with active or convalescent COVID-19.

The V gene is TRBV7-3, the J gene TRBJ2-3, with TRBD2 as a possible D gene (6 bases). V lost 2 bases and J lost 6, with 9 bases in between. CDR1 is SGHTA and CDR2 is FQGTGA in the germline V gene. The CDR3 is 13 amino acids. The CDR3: CASSLGGYDTQYF. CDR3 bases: TGTGCCAGCAGCTTAGGAGGGTACGATACGCAGTATTTT.

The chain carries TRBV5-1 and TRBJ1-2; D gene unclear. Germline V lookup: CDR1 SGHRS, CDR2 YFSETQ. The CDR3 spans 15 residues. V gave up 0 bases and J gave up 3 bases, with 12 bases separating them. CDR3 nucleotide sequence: TGCGCCAGCAGCTTGGTCGGGGAGGCGGACTATGGCTACACCTTC. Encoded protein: CASSLVGEADYGYTF.

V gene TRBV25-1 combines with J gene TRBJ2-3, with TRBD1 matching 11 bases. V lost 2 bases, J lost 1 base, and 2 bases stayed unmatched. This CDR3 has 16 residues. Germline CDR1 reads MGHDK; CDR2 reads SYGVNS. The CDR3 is CASSEGTGGGTDTQYF. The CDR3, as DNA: TGTGCCAGCAGTGAAGGGACAGGGGGGGGCACAGATACGCAGTATTTT.

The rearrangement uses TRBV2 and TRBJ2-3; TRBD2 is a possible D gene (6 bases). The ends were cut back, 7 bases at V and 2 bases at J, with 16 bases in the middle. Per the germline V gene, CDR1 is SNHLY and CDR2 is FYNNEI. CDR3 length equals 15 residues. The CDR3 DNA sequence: TGTGCCAGCACCCGGGACTTGGACCTCACAGATACGCAGTATTTT. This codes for CASTRDLDLTDTQYF.

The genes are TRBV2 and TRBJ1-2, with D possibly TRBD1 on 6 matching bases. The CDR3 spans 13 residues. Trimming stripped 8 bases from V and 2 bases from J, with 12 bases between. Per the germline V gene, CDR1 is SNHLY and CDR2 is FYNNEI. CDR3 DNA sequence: TGTGCCAGCTCCTTGGGACAAAACTATGGCTACACCTTC. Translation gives CASSLGQNYGYTF.

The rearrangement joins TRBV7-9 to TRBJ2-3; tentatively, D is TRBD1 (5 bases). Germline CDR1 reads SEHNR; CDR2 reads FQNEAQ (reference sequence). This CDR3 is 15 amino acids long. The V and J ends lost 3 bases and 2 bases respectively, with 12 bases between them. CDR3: CASSFAQGVTDTQYF. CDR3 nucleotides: TGTGCCAGCAGCTTTGCGCAGGGCGTCACAGATACGCAGTATTTT. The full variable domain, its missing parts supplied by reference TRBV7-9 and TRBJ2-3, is DTGVSQNPRHKITKRGQNVTFRCDPISEHNRLYWYRQTLGQGPEFLTYFQNEAQLEKSRLLSDRFSAERPKGSFSTLEIQRTEQGDSAMYLCASSFAQGVTDTQYFGPGTRLTVL.

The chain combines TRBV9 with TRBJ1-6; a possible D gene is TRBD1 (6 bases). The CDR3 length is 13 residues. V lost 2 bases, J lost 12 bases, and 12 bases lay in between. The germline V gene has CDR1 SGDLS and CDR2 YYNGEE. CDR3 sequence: CASSVGFRGPLHF. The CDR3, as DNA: TGTGCCAGCAGCGTCGGGTTCAGGGGACCCCTCCACTTT.

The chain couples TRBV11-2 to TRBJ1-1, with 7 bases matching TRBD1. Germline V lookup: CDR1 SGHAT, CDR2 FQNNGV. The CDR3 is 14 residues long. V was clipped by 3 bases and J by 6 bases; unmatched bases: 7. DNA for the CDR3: TGTGCCAGCAGCTTCCCGACAGGGACGCCTGAAGCTTTCTTT. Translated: CASSFPTGTPEAFF.